This TCR beta chain was observed in a study of blood T cell repertoires in COVID-19. Assay used: immunoSEQ multiplex PCR; TCRdb lists only in-frame clones, some missing. The sample lists a few hundred thousand clones; more than 75% were seen once. The CDR3 contains 14 residues. V lost 5 bases, J lost 2 bases, and 10 bases lay in between. Per germline, CDR1 SGHRS and CDR2 YFSETQ. The chain has TRBV5-1 and TRBJ2-2; no clear D gene. The clonotype originates from a woman aged 25 to 39 who had recovered from COVID-19. The sample taken for sequencing was PBMCs or T cells enriched from blood (not recorded which). The CDR3 loop is CASRPGGNTGELFF. In DNA form, the CDR3 reads TGCGCCAGCAGGCCCGGCGGAAACACCGGGGAGCTGTTTTTT.